Following are 8 T cell receptor beta chains from one sample sequenced in a study of T cells expressing NK-cell markers. Each CDR3 protein gets one entry in TCRdb, which reprocessed the 5' RACE reads and gives no DNA. The specimen's table records about 550,000 distinct CDR3 sequences. Sequencing input: blood T cells: a sorted CD56 or NKG2C T cell subset, CD4+ or CD8+ T cells, or bulk PBMC T cells (not recorded which). The receptor source for this set is a man aged 18-30 years in good health.

CDR3 region: CASSDSGTSYNEQFF. The chain combines TRBV6-4 with TRBJ2-1; the TRBD2 assignment by TCRdb is unverifiable without DNA. The CDR3 sequence is 15 residues long. Germline V lookup: CDR1 MRHNA, CDR2 SNTAGT.

The V gene is TRBV28, the J gene TRBJ2-1; TCRdb indicates TRBD2, and absent DNA this call remains unverified. Germline values: CDR1 MDHEN, CDR2 SYDVKM. CDR3 length: 13 amino acids. CDR3 sequence reads: CASKPAGPNEQFF. Looking up the rest from reference TRBV28 and TRBJ2-1 gives the full variable domain: DVKVTQSSRYLVKRTGEKVFLECVQDMDHENMFWYRQDPGLGLRLIYFSYDVKMKEKGDIPEGYSVSREKKERFSLILESASTNQTSMYLCASKPAGPNEQFFGPGTRLTVL.

This chain connects TRBV6-5 to TRBJ1-5; as DNA is missing, the TRBD1 call by TCRdb cannot be tested. This CDR3 region has 15 residues. Germline CDR1 is MNHEY and CDR2 is SVGAGI. The CDR3 reads CASSSGQFPNQPQHF.

V usage is TRBV29-1 and J usage is TRBJ2-3; the TCRdb call, TRBD1, lacks DNA for checking. CDR3 length: 14 residues. Germline CDR1 reads SQVTM; CDR2 reads ANQGSEA. CDR3 loop: CSVEIGGSRLSQYF.

This chain uses TRBV5-6 with TRBJ2-3. Looked up from germline, CDR1 is SGHDT and CDR2 is YYEEEE. The CDR3 length is 12 residues. The CDR3 reads CASSLIIDTQYF.

V usage is TRBV6-5 and J usage is TRBJ1-3; TCRdb names TRBD1, which stays unverified in the absence of DNA. This CDR3 comprises 18 residues. Germline CDR1 MNHEY, CDR2 SVGAGI. CDR3 in amino acids: CASSYSNLGTGTGNTIYF.

The chain couples TRBV6-5 to TRBJ2-7; TCRdb's assignment of TRBD1 cannot be checked, as there is no DNA. The CDR3 is 14 amino acids. Looked up from germline, CDR1 is MNHEY and CDR2 is SVGAGI. The CDR3 loop reads CASSYRGVGSEQYF.

The chain employs TRBV7-2 and TRBJ2-1; TCRdb picks TRBD2, but there is no DNA to check that call. Germline-derived CDR1 and CDR2 are SGHTA and FQGNSA. This CDR3 is built from 14 residues. The CDR3 sequence is CASSPSASYNEQFF.